Each of the 21 T cell receptor beta chains below was sequenced from the same sample in a study of shared clonotypes between healthy human individuals. Sequencing was performed with immunoSEQ multiplex PCR; in TCRdb, only in-frame clones are kept and a portion is missing. Found here are some 2,400,000 clones, approximately 94% of them singletons; the top ten hold 0.1% to 0.15%. Sequenced input: naive CD4+ T cells sorted from blood. Subset described: CD45RA+ positively selected. Source of these receptors: a young man in good health.

The rearrangement uses TRBV6-5 and TRBJ1-1; D is undetermined. Germline V gene data show CDR1 as MNHEY and CDR2 as SVGAGI. This CDR3 has 13 amino acids. Trimming removed 2 bases at V and 3 bases at J, with 7 bases between. DNA of the CDR3: TGTGCCAGCAGTTACAGGGTCTACACTGAAGCTTTCTTT. Its translation is CASSYRVYTEAFF.

The genes are TRBV6-5 and TRBJ1-4, with D tentatively TRBD1 (5 bases). With 6 bases removed from V and 4 bases from J, the gap between germline ends came to 12 bases. The CDR3 totals 14 residues. CDR1 MNHEY and CDR2 SVGAGI come from the germline V gene. The CDR3 region is CASRPTEINEKLFF. Written as DNA, the CDR3 is TGTGCCAGCAGACCGACAGAGATTAATGAAAAACTGTTTTTT.

Concerning this clone: Distinct nucleotide sequences in the sample also encode this CDR3. The chain is built from TRBV6-1 and TRBJ1-5; tentatively, D is TRBD1 (6 bases). This CDR3 comprises 14 residues. Germline V lookup: CDR1 MNHNS, CDR2 SASEGT. Trimming cost V 0 bases and J 4 bases, with 7 bases left between them. CDR3 amino acids: CASSEARGNQPQHF. The CDR3 DNA sequence: TGTGCCAGCAGTGAAGCGAGGGGGAATCAGCCCCAGCATTTT.

This sequence joins TRBV6-1 and TRBJ2-3; tentative D call: TRBD2 (7 bases). The CDR3 runs 15 residues. V lost 4 bases to trimming and J lost 2 bases, with 13 bases between them. CDR1 is MNHNS and CDR2 is SASEGT in the germline V gene. The CDR3 loop is CASSGAGASTDTQYF. CDR3 DNA sequence: TGTGCCAGCAGTGGGGCGGGGGCCTCCACAGATACGCAGTATTTT.

This clone occurred once. The chain couples TRBV4-3 to TRBJ2-5, with 7 positions matching TRBD2. The CDR3 is made up of 19 amino acids. Germline V gene sequence: CDR1 LGHNA, CDR2 YSLEER. Trimming took 3 bases from V and 7 from J; bases not matched to a gene: 23. The CDR3 region has the DNA TGCGCCAGCAGCCACCCCCGTGTCGTGGGAGGGCCAGAGTCGGTGACCCAGTACTTC. Translated, it gives CASSHPRVVGGPESVTQYF.

The chain carries TRBV13 and TRBJ2-7; 11 bases line up with TRBD1. Germline CDR1 is PRHDT and CDR2 is FYEKMQ (reference sequence). The CDR3 has 15 residues. With 4 bases clipped from V and 3 bases from J, the junction kept 5 bases outside the gene matches. The CDR3 here is CASSYGTGGYYEQYF. CDR3 DNA sequence: TGTGCCAGCAGCTACGGGACAGGGGGATACTACGAGCAGTACTTC.

The V gene is TRBV4-1, the J gene TRBJ2-1, with D perhaps matching TRBD1 (6 bases). CDR3 length: 15 amino acids. Trimming pared 2 bases from V and 1 base from J, leaving 9 bases between. In germline, CDR1 is MGHRA, CDR2 YSYEKL. Written as DNA, the CDR3 is TGCGCCAGCAGCCAACCAGGGACATCCTACAATGAGCAGTTCTTC. This sequence encodes CASSQPGTSYNEQFF.

This clone was observed a single time. The chain joins TRBV2 to TRBJ1-2; D is undetermined. Germline V gene lookup returns CDR1 SNHLY and CDR2 FYNNEI. The CDR3 has 13 residues. V dropped 7 bases and J dropped 1 base, with 10 bases sitting between them. CDR3 coding DNA: TGTGCCAGCACGGCAGGCGATAACTATGGCTACACCTTC. This translates into CASTAGDNYGYTF.

The chain employs TRBV30 and TRBJ2-5; perhaps TRBD2 as D (6 bases). V was shortened by 5 bases and J by 3 bases, with 13 bases between the two germline ends. CDR1 is GTSNPN and CDR2 is SVGIG in the germline V gene (reference sequence). The CDR3 covers 13 residues. CDR3 DNA: TGTGCCTGGGGCCCTGGGGGGAAAGAGACCCAGTACTTC. It is translated as CAWGPGGKETQYF.

The V gene is TRBV5-8, the J gene TRBJ1-5; no firm D call. The V gene's germline CDR1 is SGHTS and CDR2 YDEGEE. This CDR3 spans 15 amino acids. The V end lost 4 bases, the J end lost 0 bases, and 11 bases lay between the germline ends. CDR3 residues: CASSRRDISNQPQHF. In DNA, the CDR3 is TGTGCCAGCAGCCGGAGGGATATTAGCAATCAGCCCCAGCATTTT.

The CDR3 bases are TGTGCCAGCAGAAAGGGGGCGGGAGTCCTCGAGCAGTACTTC. This translates into CASRKGAGVLEQYF. This chain links TRBV11-2 with TRBJ2-7, with D perhaps being TRBD1 or TRBD2 (7 bases each). The CDR3 contains 14 residues. Trimming removed 6 bases from V and 6 bases from J, with 18 bases in between. Per germline, CDR1 SGHAT and CDR2 FQNNGV.

To note about this clone: The same CDR3 is also encoded by other DNA sequences in this sample. The chain carries TRBV2 and TRBJ2-5; 7 bases map to TRBD2. After removal of 2 bases from V and 5 bases from J, the junction contained 8 bases not matched to a gene. Germline V lookup: CDR1 SNHLY, CDR2 FYNNEI. This CDR3 comprises 15 residues. The CDR3 DNA sequence: TGTGCCAGCAGTGAAAACCTAGCGGCCAAGGAGACCCAGTACTTC. Translation gives CASSENLAAKETQYF.

Remarks on this clone: The sample holds other DNA sequences that translate to the same CDR3. V gene TRBV30 combines with J gene TRBJ1-1; D gene unclear. The CDR3 loop spans 12 amino acids. V was clipped by 3 bases and J by 2 bases, with 7 bases between them. CDR1 is GTSNPN, CDR2 SVGIG, per germline (reference sequence). The CDR3: CAWRTGNTEAFF. The CDR3, as DNA: TGTGCCTGGAGGACGGGAAACACTGAAGCTTTCTTT.

The table lists this clone with a count of one. The rearrangement joins TRBV5-1 to TRBJ2-1; D may match TRBD1 or TRBD2 (5 bases each). V lost 1 base to trimming and J lost 8 bases, with 13 bases between them. Germline values: CDR1 SGHRS, CDR2 YFSETQ. CDR3 length: 14 residues. The CDR3 protein is CASSLSFRGDEQFF. CDR3 DNA: TGCGCCAGCAGCTTGTCCTTCCGGGGCGATGAGCAGTTCTTC.

The chain uses TRBV28 and TRBJ2-3; 7 bases fit TRBD2. V was clipped by 7 bases and J by 2 bases; unmatched bases: 6. CDR3 size: 14 residues. Germline V gene lookup returns CDR1 MDHEN and CDR2 SYDVKM. The CDR3, as DNA: TGTGCCAGCATTGCAAGCGGGGCCACAGATACGCAGTATTTT. It encodes CASIASGATDTQYF. Filled out from reference TRBV28 and TRBJ2-3, the complete variable domain reads DVKVTQSSRYLVKRTGEKVFLECVQDMDHENMFWYRQDPGLGLRLIYFSYDVKMKEKGDIPEGYSVSREKKERFSLILESASTNQTSMYLCASIASGATDTQYFGPGTRLTVL.

As to this clone: Other DNA sequences of this sample code for an identical CDR3. The chain recombines TRBV6-1 with TRBJ1-2; 8 positions agree with TRBD1. The CDR3 is 13 residues long. The germline gives CDR1 MNHNS, CDR2 SASEGT. V was clipped by 3 bases and J by 4 bases; unmatched bases: 1. The CDR3 DNA follows: TGTGCCAGCAGTGACAGGGGGCCCTATGGCTACACCTTC. Its protein is CASSDRGPYGYTF.

The CDR3 DNA reads as TGTGCCAGCAGCGTCGAATCCTCTGGGGCCAACGTCCTGACTTTC. Translated, it gives CASSVESSGANVLTF. J is TRBJ2-6 and V is TRBV7-8; D gene uncertain. The CDR3 contains 15 residues. Deletions cut 5 bases from V and 0 bases from J, with 8 bases between. The germline V gene encodes CDR1 SGHVS and CDR2 FQNEAQ.

The chain couples TRBV7-2 to TRBJ2-6, with D possibly being TRBD1 (6 bases). The CDR3 spans 19 residues. Germline V CDR1 and CDR2: SGHTA, FQGNSA. V was trimmed by 4 bases and J by 2 bases, leaving 21 bases between them. DNA of the CDR3: TGTGCCAGCAGCTACAGGACAGTTTTTTTTCGAGCTGGGGCCAACGTCCTGACTTTC. Amino acids: CASSYRTVFFRAGANVLTF.

The gene calls are TRBV9 and TRBJ1-3; 9 bases are a match to TRBD1. This CDR3 has 16 residues. CDR1 is SGDLS and CDR2 is YYNGEE in the germline V gene. Germline trimming cut 3 bases from V and 3 bases from J; bases unmatched to any gene: 7. The CDR3 nucleotides read TGTGCCAGCAGCGCCCAGGACAGGGGTAGTGGAAACACCATATATTTT. Its translation is CASSAQDRGSGNTIYF.

This clone was recorded only once. The V and J genes are TRBV6-5 and TRBJ1-3; D unresolved. Per germline, CDR1 MNHEY and CDR2 SVGAGI. Trimming shortened V by 2 bases and J by 3 bases, and 5 bases separated the two germline ends. CDR3 length: 13 amino acids. CDR3 region: CASSYTRGNTIYF. Written as DNA, the CDR3 is TGTGCCAGCAGTTACACGCGTGGAAACACCATATATTTT.

The V and J genes are TRBV2 and TRBJ1-3; possible D gene TRBD1, 5 bases. This CDR3 contains 14 residues. CDR1 SNHLY and CDR2 FYNNEI come from the germline V gene. Trimming cost V 4 bases and J 2 bases, with 9 bases left between them. The CDR3 nucleotides are TGTGCCAGCAGTGGCGAGGGGCCTGGAAACACCATATATTTT. It encodes CASSGEGPGNTIYF.